This T cell receptor (beta chain) came from a study of T cell responses to AZD1222 COVID-19 vaccine. Overall study context: Second-dose schedules of about 4 or about 12 weeks were combined.

The CDR3 spans 19 residues. The germline CDR1 and CDR2 sequences are SGHTS and YDEGEE. V dropped 2 bases and J dropped 0 bases, with 24 bases sitting between them. A few counts support this clone. Its matching antigen is unknown. Method: immunoSEQ multiplex PCR; TCRdb's copy keeps in-frame clones and lacks some. The data hold approximately 180,000 clones, with about 92% observed a single time. Study-wide results and caveats: The reported proportion of spike-specific TCRs targeting unmutated variant regions was nearly half.

The TCR sequence derives from an adult in good health. Material: peripheral blood, obtained on day 0 of AZD1222 vaccination. V and J are TRBV5-8 and TRBJ2-7; either TRBD1 or TRBD2 may fit D (5 bases each). The CDR3 nucleotides read TGTGCCAGCAGCTTTGGCCACCGGGACCCCGAGGCCTCCTCCTACGAGCAGTACTTC. Translation: CASSFGHRDPEASSYEQYF. The full variable domain, completed using reference TRBV5-8 and TRBJ2-7, is EAGVTQSPTHLIKTRGQQATLRCSPISGHTSVYWYQQALGLGLQFLLWYDEGEERNRGNFPPRFSGRQFPNYSSELNVNALELEDSALYLCASSFGHRDPEASSYEQYFGPGTRLTVT.